The clone carrying this T cell receptor beta chain was picked up a small number of times. Its antigen remains unidentified. Time point specified: patch test 2, 6 weeks after DPC sensitization. The treatment is: therapeutic diphenylcyclopropenone sensitization with weekly scalp DPC. These data originate in a study of human T cells and chemical hapten exposure. Study in general: The patient population, which was mostly female, had alopecia areata, totalis or universalis.

This CDR3 is built from 16 residues. V lost 4 bases, J lost 7 bases, and 19 bases lay in between. The germline V gene has CDR1 KGHDR and CDR2 SFDVKD. Study-level findings and limits: Positive correlation was observed between PT1 expanded TCR counts and patch test score.

From the RACE reads, TCRdb called clonotypes with MiXCR, one entry per CDR3 protein. The table records approximately 350,000 distinct CDR3 sequences, about 6.3% of them present only once. This sequence originates from a young woman with alopecia areata. Some clones in this sample may be carry-over from other donors' samples. Sequenced here: whole blood, sampled in connection with sensitization to the hapten diphenylcyclopropenone (DPC). The V and J genes are TRBV24-1 and TRBJ1-5; D unresolved. CDR3 in amino acids: CATSDHPFGLGQPQHF. CDR3 in DNA: TGTGCCACCAGTGACCATCCGTTCGGTCTGGGACAGCCCCAGCATTTT.